These 14 T cell receptor beta chains were all obtained from the same sample, sequenced in a study of cytomegalovirus exposure and HLA in healthy donors. 13 Jbeta primers and 60 Vbeta primers were used for the PCR. Using immunoSEQ multiplex PCR, the repertoire was profiled, and TCRdb retains in-frame clones only, with some absent. The sample records around 230,000 clones, over 75% being singletons. Sequenced sample: PBMCs. These receptors originate from a boy younger than 18 in good health and CMV-seronegative.

The V and J genes are TRBV5-6 and TRBJ2-5; 9 nucleotides align to TRBD1. J was trimmed by 4 bases and V by 2 bases; bases with no gene match: 3. Germline CDR1 is SGHDT and CDR2 is YYEEEE. The CDR3 totals 14 residues. The CDR3 region is CASSLQGAPETQYF. The CDR3 DNA is TGTGCCAGCAGCTTACAGGGGGCCCCAGAGACCCAGTACTTC. Filled out from reference TRBV5-6 and TRBJ2-5, the complete variable domain reads DAGVTQSPTHLIKTRGQQVTLRCSPKSGHDTVSWYQQALGQGPQFIFQYYEEEERQRGNFPDRFSGHQFPNYSSELNVNALLLGDSALYLCASSLQGAPETQYFGPGTRLLVL.

The V and J genes are TRBV7-9 and TRBJ2-7, with D maybe TRBD2 (6 bases). CDR1 SEHNR and CDR2 FQNEAQ come from the germline V gene (reference sequence). The CDR3 contains 15 residues. The ends were cut back, 5 bases at V and 4 bases at J, with 18 bases in the middle. CDR3 nucleotide sequence: TGTGCCAGCAGCGCAGTGGAGGGTCCCGTTTACGAGCAGTACTTC. It is translated as CASSAVEGPVYEQYF.

The table lists this clone with a few counts. This chain connects TRBV9 to TRBJ2-1; 11 bases match TRBD2. The CDR3 is 14 residues long. The junction had 2 bases not matched to a gene; V was cut back by 2 bases and J by 7 bases. Germline CDR1 reads SGDLS; CDR2 reads YYNGEE. For the CDR3, the DNA is TGTGCCAGCAGCGTTAGCGGGAGGGGAAATGAGCAGTTCTTC. Its protein is CASSVSGRGNEQFF.

The V and J genes are TRBV5-6 and TRBJ2-3; D is perhaps TRBD1 (6 bases). CDR3 length equals 15 residues. Germline V lookup: CDR1 SGHDT, CDR2 YYEEEE. V gave up 3 bases and J gave up 1 base, with 12 bases separating them. CDR3 residues: CASSSQGRGTDTQYF. CDR3 DNA: TGTGCCAGCAGCTCCCAGGGGCGGGGCACAGATACGCAGTATTTT.

This clone is a singleton in its sample. The J gene is TRBJ2-1, the V gene TRBV7-3, with 9 bases fitting TRBD2. CDR1 and CDR2 from the germline V gene are SGHTA and FQGTGA. V lost 2 bases, J lost 5 bases, and 4 bases stayed unmatched. The CDR3 is 15 amino acids. The CDR3 here is CASSLWLAGHNEQFF. For the CDR3, the DNA is TGTGCCAGCAGCTTATGGCTAGCGGGGCACAATGAGCAGTTCTTC.

This chain joins TRBV20-1 and TRBJ2-1; weak D call: TRBD1 (6 bases). Germline lookup yields CDR1 DFQATT and CDR2 SNEGSKA (reference sequence). The germline V and J ends were trimmed by 2 bases and 8 bases, with 7 bases remaining between them. This CDR3 has 11 amino acids. The CDR3 DNA sequence: TGCAGTGCTAGAAAGGGGGATGAGCAGTTCTTC. This codes for CSARKGDEQFF.

The rearrangement joins TRBV7-2 to TRBJ2-3, with unresolved D. V was pared by 1 base and J by 4 bases, with 3 bases between. This CDR3 comprises 12 residues. Germline CDR1 and CDR2: SGHTA and FQGNSA. This CDR3 is CASSLGADTQYF. In nucleotides, the CDR3 is TGTGCCAGCAGCTTAGGCGCAGATACGCAGTATTTT.

J is TRBJ2-5 and V is TRBV5-1, with D possibly being TRBD1 (6 bases). The CDR3 runs to 15 residues. The V gene lost 0 bases and the J gene lost 4 bases, with 13 bases spanning the gap. Germline CDR1 is SGHRS and CDR2 is YFSETQ. This CDR3 reads CASSLARGDLETQYF. For the CDR3, the DNA is TGCGCCAGCAGCTTGGCCAGGGGAGATCTAGAGACCCAGTACTTC.

V is TRBV30 and J is TRBJ2-7; D remains ambiguous. The germline V and J ends were trimmed by 3 bases and 2 bases, with 5 bases remaining between them. Germline lookup yields CDR1 GTSNPN and CDR2 SVGIG (reference sequence). This CDR3 is 11 amino acids long. The CDR3 loop reads CAWRAAYEQYF. The CDR3 nucleotides are TGTGCCTGGAGGGCAGCCTACGAGCAGTACTTC.

The chain is built from TRBV6-6 and TRBJ1-1; 8 positions match TRBD1. CDR3 length: 15 amino acids. V shed 5 bases, J shed 5 bases, and the junction held 10 bases outside the gene matches. Per germline, CDR1 MNHNY and CDR2 SVGAGI (reference sequence). CDR3 DNA sequence: TGTGCCAGCAGTCCGTCCACAGGGGGAAGGACTGAAGCTTTCTTT. Its protein is CASSPSTGGRTEAFF.

This rearrangement joins TRBV6-5 to TRBJ2-1, with TRBD2 matching 8 bases. V dropped 4 bases and J dropped 14; count of bases not matched to a gene: 7. This CDR3 is built from 12 residues. In germline, CDR1 is MNHEY, CDR2 SVGAGI. The CDR3 region has the DNA TGTGCCAGCAGTTCGGACCTCGGGAGGGAGTTCTTC. Amino acid sequence: CASSSDLGREFF.

The chain joins TRBV5-8 to TRBJ1-1, with TRBD1 matching 8 bases. Losses at the gene ends were 6 bases for V and 1 base for J; bases not matched to a gene: 5. The CDR3 has 14 residues. Germline loops: CDR1 SGHTS, CDR2 YDEGEE. The CDR3 is CASTLTGANTEAFF. DNA of the CDR3: TGTGCCAGCACCCTGACAGGGGCGAACACTGAAGCTTTCTTT.

This clone occurred a few times. V is TRBV19 and J is TRBJ1-2; 8 nucleotides line up with TRBD1. The CDR3 is 12 amino acids. Germline V gives CDR1 LNHDA, CDR2 SQIVND (reference sequence). Trimming cost V 6 bases and J 6 bases; bases outside gene matches: 3. CDR3 region: CASRLTGDGYTF. CDR3 nucleotide sequence: TGTGCCAGTAGGCTGACAGGGGATGGCTACACCTTC.

J is TRBJ1-3 and V is TRBV5-1, with 8 positions matching TRBD1. Germline V CDR1 and CDR2: SGHRS, YFSETQ. J gave up 8 bases and V 0 bases, and 7 bases lay outside the gene matches. The CDR3 is made up of 15 amino acids. CDR3 in DNA: TGCGCCAGCAGCTTGGGGGACAGGTCGGCGGACACCATATATTTT. Its protein is CASSLGDRSADTIYF.